Each of the 12 T cell receptor beta chains below was sequenced from the same sample in a study of cytomegalovirus exposure and HLA in healthy donors (dated by TCRdb to the late 2010s). The library was produced with the immunoSEQ multiplex PCR assay. The multiplex PCR relied on a mix of 60 forward primers for TCR Vbeta segments and 13 reverse primers for TCR Jbeta segments. TCRdb obtained this table from immuneACCESS and retained in-frame rearrangements with V and J assigned. These tables miss some clones; where compared with another copy, unresolved V genes account for less than half of the shortfall, and the remainder is unexplained. The sample records 130,000 to 150,000 clones, 75% to 90% of which are singletons. Of the sample, less than 3.5% falls within the top ten clones. Sequenced material: PBMCs. The receptor set was obtained from a woman aged 25-40 years in good health and CMV-seronegative.

The V call is TRBV2, the J call TRBJ2-1, with 9 positions matching TRBD1. This CDR3 contains 15 residues. Trimming at V came to 5 bases and at J to 7 bases, leaving 9 bases not matched to a gene. Germline V gene sequence: CDR1 SNHLY, CDR2 FYNNEI. The CDR3 DNA reads TGTGCCAGCAGTAGAGGGACAGGGTGGAATAATGAGCAGTTCTTC. Its translation is CASSRGTGWNNEQFF.

The chain has TRBV4-1 and TRBJ2-7; 7 positions match TRBD2. The CDR3 consists of 15 residues. V dropped 0 bases and J dropped 4; count of bases not matched to a gene: 6. From germline, CDR1 is MGHRA and CDR2 YSYEKL. The CDR3 spells CASSQDASGFYEQYF. As DNA, the CDR3 is TGCGCCAGCAGCCAAGACGCTAGCGGATTTTACGAGCAGTACTTC.

The chain employs TRBV30 and TRBJ1-6; D is unresolved. The CDR3 runs 13 residues. Trimming shortened V by 5 bases and J by 8 bases, and 13 bases separated the two germline ends. The germline V gene encodes CDR1 GTSNPN and CDR2 SVGIG (reference sequence). Here the CDR3 DNA reads TGTGCCTGGGTCCATCGCTCGGATTCACCCCTCCACTTT. Its protein is CAWVHRSDSPLHF.

The V call is TRBV19, the J call TRBJ1-1; TRBD1 might be the D (6 bases). In germline, CDR1 is LNHDA, CDR2 SQIVND (reference sequence). V gave up 0 bases and J gave up 4 bases, with 12 bases separating them. This CDR3 is built from 15 residues. This CDR3 is CASSIDFPGATEAFF. The DNA for the CDR3 is TGTGCCAGTAGTATAGATTTTCCAGGGGCCACTGAAGCTTTCTTT.

The chain combines TRBV5-4 with TRBJ2-3; TRBD2 aligns across 8 bases. Germline V CDR1 and CDR2: SGHNT, YYREEE (reference sequence). Germline trimming cut 7 bases from V and 4 bases from J; bases unmatched to any gene: 11. The CDR3 runs 15 residues. The CDR3 DNA reads as TGTGCCAGCGGCCCAGCTAGCGGGCGGGCAGATACGCAGTATTTT. Its translation is CASGPASGRADTQYF.

The genes are TRBV5-1 and TRBJ2-7; 10 bases map to TRBD2. The J segment lost 6 bases and the V segment lost 6 bases, leaving 12 bases of the junction unmatched. Germline V CDR1 and CDR2: SGHRS, YFSETQ. The CDR3 runs 15 residues. The CDR3 spells CASNVATSGISEQYF. CDR3 DNA sequence: TGCGCCAGCAATGTTGCCACTAGCGGGATTTCCGAGCAGTACTTC.

The chain joins TRBV19 to TRBJ1-4; D is perhaps TRBD1 (6 bases). The CDR3 is 13 residues long. Germline V gives CDR1 LNHDA, CDR2 SQIVND (reference sequence). V gave up 2 bases and J gave up 7 bases, with 8 bases separating them. Written as DNA, the CDR3 is TGTGCCAGTAGTATACAGGACAGTGAAAAACTGTTTTTT. It yields the protein CASSIQDSEKLFF.

The chain couples TRBV6-4 to TRBJ2-3; 7 bases agree with TRBD1. Germline values: CDR1 MRHNA, CDR2 SNTAGT. The CDR3 has 14 amino acids. V shed 5 bases and J 4 bases; nucleotides not matched to a gene: 6. CDR3 sequence: CASSLSTGSDTQYF. CDR3 DNA sequence: TGTGCCAGCAGTCTATCGACAGGGTCAGATACGCAGTATTTT.

A single count supports this clone. This chain links TRBV19 with TRBJ1-1; a weak D match, TRBD1 (6 bases). The germline V gene encodes CDR1 LNHDA and CDR2 SQIVND (reference sequence). The CDR3 runs 13 residues. The ends were cut back, 3 bases at V and 3 bases at J, with 8 bases in the middle. The CDR3 sequence is CASSIWGHTEAFF. CDR3 nucleotide sequence: TGTGCCAGTAGTATTTGGGGGCACACTGAAGCTTTCTTT. The variable domain in full, with the rest retrieved from reference TRBV19 and TRBJ1-1, is DGGITQSPKYLFRKEGQNVTLSCEQNLNHDAMYWYRQDPGQGLRLIYYSQIVNDFQKGDIAEGYSVSREKKESFPLTVTSAQKNPTAFYLCASSIWGHTEAFFGQGTRLTVV.

The chain employs TRBV4-1 and TRBJ1-2; D is unclear. CDR3 length: 16 residues. Germline V CDR1 and CDR2: MGHRA, YSYEKL. V was shortened by 0 bases and J by 4 bases, with 15 bases between the two germline ends. The CDR3 DNA reads as TGCGCCAGCAGCCAAGATGAGGAGAAGAGGAGCTATGGCTACACCTTC. Translated: CASSQDEEKRSYGYTF.

The chain uses TRBV5-1 and TRBJ1-2; D might be TRBD1 (5 bases). CDR1 and CDR2 (germline): SGHRS, YFSETQ. V was pared by 6 bases and J by 0 bases, with 15 bases between. The CDR3 sequence is 15 residues long. CDR3 amino acids: CASTAGGLANYGYTF. CDR3 bases: TGCGCCAGCACCGCGGGGGGATTGGCTAACTATGGCTACACCTTC.

This sequence joins TRBV30 and TRBJ2-5, with a tentative D call TRBD1 (6 bases). The CDR3 has 16 amino acids. The V end lost 0 bases, the J end lost 2 bases, and 16 bases lay between the germline ends. CDR1 is GTSNPN, CDR2 SVGIG, per germline (reference sequence). CDR3 coding DNA: TGTGCCTGGAGTGTACGAGGGGGAAGGCAACAAGAGACCCAGTACTTC. Translating it yields CAWSVRGGRQQETQYF.